Listed here is a single T cell receptor beta chain. Its antigen is still unknown. Thawed PBMCs were FACS-sorted into unstimulated CD4+CD25+CD127- regulatory T cells, CD4+CD25- non-regulatory cells, CD4 and CD8 cells. J lost 4 bases, V lost 4 bases, and 7 bases had no gene match. The germline V gene has CDR1 SGHNT and CDR2 YENEEA. The CDR3 has 15 amino acids. The data derive from a study of Tregs in tolerant kidney transplant recipients. Regarding the study as a whole: Findings come from small patient numbers and require larger validation. Expanding Tregs on activated donor B cells appeared to best identify donor-specific TCRbeta clones.

The assay was immunoSEQ multiplex PCR, and TCRdb's table has in-frame clones only and misses some. The sample includes some 68,000 clones, 65% to 85% of them seen just once. The sequence came from a human donor in good health. What was sequenced was CD4+ T cells from blood. The rearrangement links TRBV11-3 to TRBJ2-1; 7 bases line up with TRBD2. DNA of the CDR3: TGTGCCAGCAGCTCGTGGGCGGGAGAGTACAATGAGCAGTTCTTC. Its translation: CASSSWAGEYNEQFF.